This is a list of T cell receptor beta chains from one sample in a study of PD-1 blockade in mismatch repair-deficient tumors. Using immunoSEQ multiplex PCR, the repertoire was profiled, and TCRdb retains in-frame clones only, with some absent. The table lists around 23,000 clones, about 83% of them singletons, with 20% in the top ten. The sequences come from peripheral blood, collected 12 weeks after starting pembrolizumab. All receptors come from an adult with mismatch repair-deficient cancer. Each CDR3 is given without its conserved first and last residue. Expanded clones are given a class, and other clones once, few, many or no size at all.

J: TRBJ2-2
V: TRBV10-3
size: .
CDR3: AIRAARGTTNTGELF

J: TRBJ1-5
V: TRBV6-6
size: .
CDR3: ASSLPPDRVNQPQH

J: TRBJ2-1
V: TRBV29-1
size: .
CDR3: SVGQTSGRWNEQF

J: TRBJ2-2
V: TRBV6-5
size: few
CDR3: ASSYSRGDGTGELF

J: TRBJ2-7
V: TRBV19
size: .
CDR3: ASSIRAFGQGTSSYEQY

J: TRBJ2-1
V: TRBV9
size: .
CDR3: ASSAYPLGLAGSRLGNNEQF

J: TRBJ2-7
V: TRBV10-2
size: .
CDR3: ASSEPYEQY

J: TRBJ2-2
V: TRBV5-4
size: .
CDR3: ASSLGSGVYTGELF

J: TRBJ2-7
V: TRBV5-8
size: .
CDR3: ASTAASAASYEQY

J: TRBJ1-2
V: TRBV5-1
size: .
CDR3: ASSQDGNYGYT

J: TRBJ1-4
V: TRBV7-9
size: once
CDR3: ASSATGVANEKLF

J: TRBJ2-7
V: TRBV28
size: few
CDR3: ASRELSDRSSYEQY

J: TRBJ2-3
V: TRBV19
size: .
CDR3: ASSARQLLGDTQY

J: TRBJ1-5
V: TRBV4-2
size: .
CDR3: ASSQLQGAGSNQPQH

J: TRBJ2-1
V: TRBV11-1
size: .
CDR3: ASSLGAVAGGPDEQF

J: TRBJ2-7
V: TRBV11-2
size: .
CDR3: ASSSVSGRNHEQY

J: TRBJ2-3
V: TRBV9
size: .
CDR3: ASSGRQGSDTQY

J: TRBJ2-2
V: TRBV15
size: .
CDR3: ATSRLVSGRAGGELF

J: TRBJ2-5
V: TRBV19
size: .
CDR3: ASSRGHQETQY

J: TRBJ2-6
V: TRBV29-1
size: .
CDR3: SVEDYSGANVLT

J: TRBJ2-5
V: TRBV29-1
size: .
CDR3: SAGRGMGETQY

J: TRBJ2-1
V: TRBV28
size: .
CDR3: ASSSLQGAPYNEQF

J: TRBJ2-3
V: TRBV5-1
size: .
CDR3: ASSLVRGRSSTDTQY

J: TRBJ1-2
V: TRBV4-2
size: .
CDR3: ASSQGTWGYT

J: TRBJ2-2
V: TRBV25-1
size: .
CDR3: ASSDLADTGELF

J: TRBJ1-2
V: TRBV29-1
size: .
CDR3: SVGVTGTYGYT

J: TRBJ2-7
V: TRBV5-4
size: few
CDR3: ASSEPGIRSYEQY

J: TRBJ2-5
V: TRBV19
size: .
CDR3: ASTRNRGATETQY

J: TRBJ1-1
V: TRBV7-9
size: .
CDR3: ASSPRFTEAF

J: TRBJ2-5
V: TRBV5-5
size: .
CDR3: ASSSPGTSGRDGTQY

J: TRBJ1-3
V: TRBV2
size: .
CDR3: ASSEGISGNTIY

J: TRBJ2-7
V: TRBV29-1
size: .
CDR3: SVAQNYEQY